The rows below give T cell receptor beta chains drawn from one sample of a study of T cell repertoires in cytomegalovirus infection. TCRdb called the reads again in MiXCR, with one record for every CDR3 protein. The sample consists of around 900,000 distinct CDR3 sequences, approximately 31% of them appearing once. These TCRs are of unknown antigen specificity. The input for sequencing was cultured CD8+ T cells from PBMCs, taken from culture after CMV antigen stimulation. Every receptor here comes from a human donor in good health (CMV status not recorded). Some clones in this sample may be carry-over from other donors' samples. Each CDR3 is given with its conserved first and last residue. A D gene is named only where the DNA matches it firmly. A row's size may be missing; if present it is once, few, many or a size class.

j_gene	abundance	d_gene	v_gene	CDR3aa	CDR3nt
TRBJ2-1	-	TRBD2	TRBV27	CASTGDGTRQFF	TGTGCCAGCACCGGGGATGGGACTAGACAGTTCTTC
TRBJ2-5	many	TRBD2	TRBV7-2	CASSLAQLAGGRETQYF	TGTGCCAGCAGCTTAGCGCAACTAGCGGGGGGGCGGGAGACCCAGTACTTC
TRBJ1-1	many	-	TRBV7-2	CASSTYPIEAFF	TGTGCCAGCAGTACATATCCCATAGAAGCTTTCTTT
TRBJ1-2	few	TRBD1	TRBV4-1	CASSQDRGQGDGYTF	TGCGCCAGCAGCCAAGATCGGGGACAGGGTGATGGCTACACCTTC
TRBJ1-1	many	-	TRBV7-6	CASSRNLNTEAFF	TGTGCCAGCAGCAGGAACCTGAACACTGAAGCTTTCTTT
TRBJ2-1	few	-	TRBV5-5	CASSGWWTGIQSSYNEQFF	TGTGCCAGCAGCGGTTGGTGGACGGGAATTCAGAGCTCCTACAATGAGCAGTTCTTC
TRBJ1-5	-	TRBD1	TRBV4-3	CASVDRVGNQPQHF	TGCGCCAGCGTAGACAGGGTCGGCAATCAGCCCCAGCATTTT
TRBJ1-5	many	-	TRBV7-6	CASSPAGTPEPQHF	TGTGCCAGCAGCCCGGCCGGGACTCCGGAGCCCCAGCATTTT
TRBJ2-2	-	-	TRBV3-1	CASIPARGNTGELFF	TGTGCCAGCATCCCCGCCAGAGGGAACACCGGGGAGCTGTTTTTT
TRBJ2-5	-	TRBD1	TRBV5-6	CASSRGQGTETQYF	TGTGCCAGCAGCAGGGGACAGGGGACAGAGACCCAGTACTTC
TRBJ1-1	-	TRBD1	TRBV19	CASTATGGNTEAFF	TGTGCCAGTACCGCGACAGGGGGCAACACTGAAGCTTTCTTT
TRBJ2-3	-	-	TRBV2	CASSGYTQYF	TGTGCCAGCAGTGGATATACGCAGTATTTT
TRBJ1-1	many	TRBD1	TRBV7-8	CASSPTGGPNTEAFF	TGTGCCAGCAGCCCAACAGGGGGCCCGAACACTGAAGCTTTCTTT
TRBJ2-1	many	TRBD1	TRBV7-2	CASSLWVPSGDSYNEQFF	TGTGCCAGCAGCTTATGGGTCCCATCAGGGGACAGCTACAATGAGCAGTTCTTC
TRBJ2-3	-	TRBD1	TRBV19	CASNQYRDRGYTDTQYF	TGTGCCAGTAATCAGTACCGGGACAGGGGATATACAGATACGCAGTATTTT
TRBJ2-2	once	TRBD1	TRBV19	CASSIDGQVAGTGELFF	TGTGCCAGTAGTATCGACGGACAGGTCGCTGGCACCGGGGAGCTGTTTTTT
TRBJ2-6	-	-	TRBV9	CASSVAIGTPSGANVLTF	TGTGCCAGCAGCGTAGCTATTGGGACACCGTCTGGGGCCAACGTCCTGACTTTC
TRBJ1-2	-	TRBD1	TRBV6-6	CAGGWARGMIYGYTF	TGTGCAGGGGGTTGGGCCAGGGGGATGATCTATGGCTACACCTTC
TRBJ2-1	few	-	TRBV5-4	CASRPDPGSYNEQFF	TGTGCCAGCAGACCAGACCCGGGGTCCTACAATGAGCAGTTCTTC
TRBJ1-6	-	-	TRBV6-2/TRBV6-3	CASTGTQGIPLHF	TGTGCCAGCACGGGGACGCAAGGTATCCCCCTCCACTTT
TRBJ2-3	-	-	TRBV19	CASSIEAGRGADTQYF	TGTGCCAGTAGTATCGAGGCCGGCAGGGGGGCAGATACGCAGTATTTT
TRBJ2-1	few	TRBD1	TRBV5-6	CASSTGTGYLLF	TGTGCCAGCAGCACCGGGACAGGGTACCTCCTCTTC
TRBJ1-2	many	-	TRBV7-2	CASSPALYDGYTF	TGTGCCAGCAGCCCGGCGTTATATGATGGCTACACCTTC
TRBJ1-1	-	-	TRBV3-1	CASSPRNQDTEAFF	TGTGCCAGCAGCCCCCGAAACCAGGACACTGAAGCTTTCTTT
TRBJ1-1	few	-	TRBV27	CASSTAVGTEAFF	TGTGCCAGCAGTACAGCGGTGGGCACTGAAGCTTTCTTT
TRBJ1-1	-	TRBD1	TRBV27	CASSRPGTGGFVAFF	TGTGCCAGCAGCCGCCCCGGGACAGGGGGTTTCGTAGCTTTCTTT
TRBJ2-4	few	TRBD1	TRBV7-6	CASSSGTGGWDIQYF	TGTGCCAGCAGTTCCGGGACAGGGGGCTGGGACATTCAGTACTTC
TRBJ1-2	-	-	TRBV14	CASSPTGWRNGYTF	TGTGCCAGCAGTCCAACAGGGTGGAGGAATGGCTACACCTTC
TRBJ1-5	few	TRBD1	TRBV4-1	CASSRKLGQYNQPQHF	TGCGCCAGCAGCCGAAAATTGGGACAGTACAATCAGCCCCAGCATTTT
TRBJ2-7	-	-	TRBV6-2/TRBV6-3	CASSYSQGISYEQYF	TGTGCCAGCAGTTACTCACAGGGTATCTCCTACGAGCAGTACTTC
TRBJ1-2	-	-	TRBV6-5	CASSTILEGFGYTF	TGTGCCAGCAGTACAATCCTCGAGGGGTTCGGCTACACCTTC
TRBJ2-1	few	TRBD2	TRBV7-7	CASSSSGGAEQFF	TGTGCTAGCAGCTCGAGCGGGGGGGCCGAGCAGTTCTTC
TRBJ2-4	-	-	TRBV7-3	CASSTPGKNIQYF	TGTGCCAGCAGCACACCGGGCAAAAACATTCAGTACTTC
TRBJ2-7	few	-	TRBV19	CASSDTPREEQYF	TGTGCCAGTAGTGACACGCCCCGGGAGGAGCAGTACTTC
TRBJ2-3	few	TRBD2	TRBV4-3	CASSPRGLAGGPMATQYF	TGCGCCAGCAGCCCCCGAGGACTAGCGGGGGGGCCCATGGCTACGCAGTATTTT
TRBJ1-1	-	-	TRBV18	CASSPLHRVTEAFF	TGTGCCAGCTCACCACTCCACAGGGTCACTGAAGCTTTCTTT
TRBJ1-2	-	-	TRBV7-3	CASSTRGADELFGYTF	TGTGCCAGCAGTACAAGGGGGGCAGACGAATTATTTGGCTACACCTTC
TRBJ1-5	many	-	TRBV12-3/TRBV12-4	CASRRDGDQPQHF	TGTGCCAGCAGGCGGGACGGTGATCAGCCCCAGCATTTT
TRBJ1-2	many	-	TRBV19	CASRQDYGYTF	TGTGCCAGTAGACAGGACTATGGCTACACCTTC
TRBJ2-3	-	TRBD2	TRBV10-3	CAISSSGGSTDTQYF	TGTGCCATCAGTTCTAGCGGGGGGAGCACAGATACGCAGTATTTT
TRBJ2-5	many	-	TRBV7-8	CASSLAAVGETQYF	TGTGCCAGCAGCTTAGCGGCAGTAGGGGAGACCCAGTACTTC
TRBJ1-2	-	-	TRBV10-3	CAISEPGGGTEDYYGYTF	TGTGCCATCAGTGAGCCGGGGGGGGGGACGGAAGATTACTATGGCTACACCTTC
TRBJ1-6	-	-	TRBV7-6	CASSPYDGNSPLHF	TGTGCCAGCAGTCCCTATGACGGGAATTCACCCCTCCACTTT
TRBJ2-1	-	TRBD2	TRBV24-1	CATSVAGDLNEQFF	TGTGCCACCAGTGTTGCGGGGGACCTCAATGAGCAGTTCTTC
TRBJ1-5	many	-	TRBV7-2	CASSLEPYQPQHF	TGTGCCAGCAGCTTAGAACCCTATCAGCCCCAGCATTTT
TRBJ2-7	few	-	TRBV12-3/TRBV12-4	CASSISDSHYEQYF	TGTGCCAGCAGTATATCGGACAGCCACTACGAGCAGTACTTC
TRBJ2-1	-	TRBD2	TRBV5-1	CASSSDIGGGAHEQFF	TGCGCCAGCAGCTCCGATATTGGCGGGGGGGCCCATGAGCAGTTCTTC
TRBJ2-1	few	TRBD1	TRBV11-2	CASSHNIGQGTYNEQFF	TGTGCCAGCAGCCACAACATCGGACAGGGCACCTACAATGAGCAGTTCTTC
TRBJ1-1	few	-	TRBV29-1	CSVGDRITEAFF	TGCAGCGTTGGTGACAGGATCACTGAAGCTTTCTTT
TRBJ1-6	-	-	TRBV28	CANSSSYNSPLHF	TGTGCCAACAGCAGCTCCTATAATTCACCCCTCCACTTT
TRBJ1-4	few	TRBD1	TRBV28	CASTPGGTGVNEKLFF	TGTGCCAGCACCCCCGGAGGGACAGGCGTAAATGAAAAACTGTTTTTT
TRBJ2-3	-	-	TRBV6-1	CASRLSVWGADTQYF	TGTGCCAGCAGGTTATCGGTGTGGGGGGCGGATACGCAGTATTTT